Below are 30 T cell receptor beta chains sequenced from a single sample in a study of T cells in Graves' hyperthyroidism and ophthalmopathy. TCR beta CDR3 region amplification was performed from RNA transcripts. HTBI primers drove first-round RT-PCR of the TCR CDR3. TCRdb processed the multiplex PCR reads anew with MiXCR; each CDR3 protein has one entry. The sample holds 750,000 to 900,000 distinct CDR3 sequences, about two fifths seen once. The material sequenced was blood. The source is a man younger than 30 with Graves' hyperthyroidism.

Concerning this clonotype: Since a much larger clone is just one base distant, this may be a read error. The CDR3 DNA follows: TGCACCAGCAGCGGTGACAGGGGCACTGAAGCTTTCTTT. It specifies CTSSGDRGTEAFF. V usage is TRBV5-1 and J usage is TRBJ1-1; 8 nucleotides match TRBD1. CDR1 SGHRS and CDR2 YFSETQ come from the germline V gene. This CDR3 contains 13 residues.

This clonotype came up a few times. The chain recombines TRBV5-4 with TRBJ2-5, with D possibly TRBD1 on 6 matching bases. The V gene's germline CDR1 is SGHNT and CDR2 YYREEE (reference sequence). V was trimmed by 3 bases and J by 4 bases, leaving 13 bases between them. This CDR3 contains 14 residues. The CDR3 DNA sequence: TGTGCCAGCAGCTCCCGGGACACGGTAGAGACCCAGTACTTC. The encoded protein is CASSSRDTVETQYF.

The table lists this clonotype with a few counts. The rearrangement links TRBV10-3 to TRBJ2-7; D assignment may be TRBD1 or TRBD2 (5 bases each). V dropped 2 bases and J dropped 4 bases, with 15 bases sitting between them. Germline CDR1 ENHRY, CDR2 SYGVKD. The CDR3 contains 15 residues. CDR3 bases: TGTGCCATCAGTGAGCCGGGACCCGAGAAGTACGAGCAGTACTTC. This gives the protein CAISEPGPEKYEQYF.

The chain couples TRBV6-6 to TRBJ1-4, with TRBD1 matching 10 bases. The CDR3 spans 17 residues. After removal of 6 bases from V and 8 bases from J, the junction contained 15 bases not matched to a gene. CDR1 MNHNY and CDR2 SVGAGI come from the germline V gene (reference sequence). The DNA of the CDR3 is TGTGCCAGCAGCTCCCGACAGGGGGCGCGGGTAAGGGAAAAACTGTTTTTT. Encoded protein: CASSSRQGARVREKLFF.

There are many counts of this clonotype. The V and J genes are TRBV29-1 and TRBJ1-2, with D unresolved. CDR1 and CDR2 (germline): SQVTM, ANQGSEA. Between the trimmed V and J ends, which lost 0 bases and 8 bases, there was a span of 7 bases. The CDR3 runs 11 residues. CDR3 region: CSVEEGGGYTF. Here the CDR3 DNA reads TGCAGCGTTGAAGAGGGCGGAGGCTACACCTTC.

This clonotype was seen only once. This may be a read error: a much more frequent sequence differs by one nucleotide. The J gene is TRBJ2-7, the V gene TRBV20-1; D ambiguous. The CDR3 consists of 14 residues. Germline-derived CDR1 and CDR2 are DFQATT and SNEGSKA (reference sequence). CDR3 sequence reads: CSAIGKINTYGQYF. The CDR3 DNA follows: TGCAGTGCGATCGGCAAGATCAATACCTACGGGCAGTACTTC.

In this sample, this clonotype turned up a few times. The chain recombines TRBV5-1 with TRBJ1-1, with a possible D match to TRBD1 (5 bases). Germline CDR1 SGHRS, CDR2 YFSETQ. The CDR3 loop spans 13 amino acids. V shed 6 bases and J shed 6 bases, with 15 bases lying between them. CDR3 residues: CASKGYKAAEAFF. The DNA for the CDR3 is TGCGCCAGCAAGGGGTACAAGGCGGCTGAAGCTTTCTTT.

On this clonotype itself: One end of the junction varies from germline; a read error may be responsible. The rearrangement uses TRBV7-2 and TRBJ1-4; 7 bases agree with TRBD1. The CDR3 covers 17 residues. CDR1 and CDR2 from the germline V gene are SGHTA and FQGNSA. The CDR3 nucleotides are TGCGCCAGCAGCCCCCTCAGTGGGGGACAGTCGTTTGAAAAACTGTTTTTT. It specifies CASSPLSGGQSFEKLFF.

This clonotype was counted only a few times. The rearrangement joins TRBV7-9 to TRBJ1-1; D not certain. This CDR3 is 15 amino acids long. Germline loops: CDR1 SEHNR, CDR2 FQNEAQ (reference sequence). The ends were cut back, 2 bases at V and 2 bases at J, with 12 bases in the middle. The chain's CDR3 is CASSLQTGTNTEAFF. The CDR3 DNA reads TGTGCCAGCAGCTTACAAACCGGAACTAACACTGAAGCTTTCTTT.

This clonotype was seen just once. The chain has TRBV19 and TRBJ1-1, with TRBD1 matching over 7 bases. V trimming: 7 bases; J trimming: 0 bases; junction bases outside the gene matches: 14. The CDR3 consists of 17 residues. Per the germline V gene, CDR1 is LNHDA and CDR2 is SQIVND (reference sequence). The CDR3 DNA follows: TGTGCCAGTACCTGGGGAGGGACAGATTACATGAACACTGAAGCTTTCTTT. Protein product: CASTWGGTDYMNTEAFF.

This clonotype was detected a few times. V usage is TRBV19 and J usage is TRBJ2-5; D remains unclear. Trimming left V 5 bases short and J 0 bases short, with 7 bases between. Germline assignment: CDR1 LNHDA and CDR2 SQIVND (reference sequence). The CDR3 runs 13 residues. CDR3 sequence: CASSGPYQETQYF. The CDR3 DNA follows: TGTGCCAGTAGTGGACCGTACCAAGAGACCCAGTACTTC.

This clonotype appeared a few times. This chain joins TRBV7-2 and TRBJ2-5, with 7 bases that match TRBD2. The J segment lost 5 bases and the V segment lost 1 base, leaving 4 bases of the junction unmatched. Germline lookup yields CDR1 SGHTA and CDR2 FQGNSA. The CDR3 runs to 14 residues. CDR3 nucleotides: TGTGCCAGCAGCTTAGACATGGGGGGGGAGACCCAGTACTTC. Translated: CASSLDMGGETQYF.

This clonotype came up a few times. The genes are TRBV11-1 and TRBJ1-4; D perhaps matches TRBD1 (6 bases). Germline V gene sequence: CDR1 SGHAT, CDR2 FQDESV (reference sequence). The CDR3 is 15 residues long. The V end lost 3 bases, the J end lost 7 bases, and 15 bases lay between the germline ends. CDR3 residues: CASSLKTGSFEKLFF. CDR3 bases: TGTGCCAGCAGCTTGAAAACAGGGTCTTTTGAAAAACTGTTTTTT.

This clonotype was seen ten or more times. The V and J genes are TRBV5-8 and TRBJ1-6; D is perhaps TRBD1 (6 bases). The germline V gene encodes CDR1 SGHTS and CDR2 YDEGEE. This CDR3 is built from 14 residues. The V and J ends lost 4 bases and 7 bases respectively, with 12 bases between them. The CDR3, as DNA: TGTGCCAGCAGCGCCGGGACACGGAATTCACCCCTCCACTTT. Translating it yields CASSAGTRNSPLHF.

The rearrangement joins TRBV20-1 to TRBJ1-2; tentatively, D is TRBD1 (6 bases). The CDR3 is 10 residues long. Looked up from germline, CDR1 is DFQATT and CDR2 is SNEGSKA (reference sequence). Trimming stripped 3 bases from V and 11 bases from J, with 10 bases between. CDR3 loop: CSASTRGYTF. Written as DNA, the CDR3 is TGCAGTGCTAGTACCAGGGGTTACACCTTC.

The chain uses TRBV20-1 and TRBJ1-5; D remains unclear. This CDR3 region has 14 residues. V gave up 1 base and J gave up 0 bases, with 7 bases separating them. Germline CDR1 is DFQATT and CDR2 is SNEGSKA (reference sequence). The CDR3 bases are TGCAGTGCTAGAGTTAGGAATAGCAATCAGCCCCAGCATTTT. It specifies CSARVRNSNQPQHF.

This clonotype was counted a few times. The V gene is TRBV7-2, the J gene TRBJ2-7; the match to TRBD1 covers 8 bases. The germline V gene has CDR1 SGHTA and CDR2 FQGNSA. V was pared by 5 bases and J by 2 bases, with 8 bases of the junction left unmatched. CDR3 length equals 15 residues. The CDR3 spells CASSVTGGSAYEQYF. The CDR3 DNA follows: TGTGCCAGCAGCGTTACAGGGGGATCCGCCTACGAGCAGTACTTC.

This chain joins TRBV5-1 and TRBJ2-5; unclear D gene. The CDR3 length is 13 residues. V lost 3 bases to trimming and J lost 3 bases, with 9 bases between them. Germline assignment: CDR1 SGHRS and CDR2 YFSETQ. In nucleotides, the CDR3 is TGCGCCAGCAGCTGGCAGATCGAAGAGACCCAGTACTTC. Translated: CASSWQIEETQYF.

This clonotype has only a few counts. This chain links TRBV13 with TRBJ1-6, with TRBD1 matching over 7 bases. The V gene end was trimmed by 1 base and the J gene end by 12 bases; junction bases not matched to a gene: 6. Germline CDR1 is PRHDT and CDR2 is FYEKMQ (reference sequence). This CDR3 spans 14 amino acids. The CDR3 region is CASSLEKGARPLHF. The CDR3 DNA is TGTGCCAGCAGCTTAGAGAAGGGGGCGAGACCCCTCCACTTT.

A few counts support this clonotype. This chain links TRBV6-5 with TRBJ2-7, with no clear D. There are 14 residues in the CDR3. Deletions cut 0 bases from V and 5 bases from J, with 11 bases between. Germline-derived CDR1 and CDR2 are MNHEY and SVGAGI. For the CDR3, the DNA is TGTGCCAGCAGTTACTCGGTTGCTCGTAACGAGCAGTACTTC. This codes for CASSYSVARNEQYF.

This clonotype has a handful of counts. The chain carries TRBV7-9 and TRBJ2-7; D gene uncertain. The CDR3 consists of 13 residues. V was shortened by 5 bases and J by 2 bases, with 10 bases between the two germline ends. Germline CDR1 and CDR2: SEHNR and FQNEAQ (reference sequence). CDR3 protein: CASSETQAYEQYF. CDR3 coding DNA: TGTGCCAGCAGCGAAACCCAAGCCTACGAGCAGTACTTC.

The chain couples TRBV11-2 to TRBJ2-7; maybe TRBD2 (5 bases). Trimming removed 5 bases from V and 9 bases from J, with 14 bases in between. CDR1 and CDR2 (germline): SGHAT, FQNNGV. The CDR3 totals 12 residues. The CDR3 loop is CASSPGLSLQYF. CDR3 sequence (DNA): TGTGCCAGCAGCCCAGGACTCTCGTTGCAGTACTTC.

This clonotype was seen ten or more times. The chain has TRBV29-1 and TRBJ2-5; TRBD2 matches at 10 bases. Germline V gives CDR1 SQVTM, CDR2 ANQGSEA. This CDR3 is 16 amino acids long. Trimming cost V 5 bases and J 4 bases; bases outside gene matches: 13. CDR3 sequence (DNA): TGCAGCGTTAAAAGGGGTAGCGGGGGGTGGGGAGAGACCCAGTACTTC. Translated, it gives CSVKRGSGGWGETQYF.

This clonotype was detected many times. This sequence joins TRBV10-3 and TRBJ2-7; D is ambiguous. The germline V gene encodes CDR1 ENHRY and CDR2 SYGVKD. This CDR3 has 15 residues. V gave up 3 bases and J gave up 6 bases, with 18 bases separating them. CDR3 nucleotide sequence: TGTGCCATCAGTGAATGGACGGAACCTCTCGCCGAGCAGTACTTC. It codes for CAISEWTEPLAEQYF.

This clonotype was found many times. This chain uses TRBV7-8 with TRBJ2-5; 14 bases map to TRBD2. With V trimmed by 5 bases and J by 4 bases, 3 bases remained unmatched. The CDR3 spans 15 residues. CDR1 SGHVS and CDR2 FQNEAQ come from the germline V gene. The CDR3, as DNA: TGTGCCAGCAGCCCGGGACTAGCGGGAGCAGAGACCCAGTACTTC. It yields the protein CASSPGLAGAETQYF.

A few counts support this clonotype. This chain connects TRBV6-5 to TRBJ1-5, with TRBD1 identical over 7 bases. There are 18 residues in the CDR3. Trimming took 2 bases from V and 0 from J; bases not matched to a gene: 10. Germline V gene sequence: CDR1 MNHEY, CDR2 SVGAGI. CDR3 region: CASSYPTGERSSNQPQHF. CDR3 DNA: TGTGCCAGCAGTTACCCAACAGGGGAAAGAAGTAGCAATCAGCCCCAGCATTTT.

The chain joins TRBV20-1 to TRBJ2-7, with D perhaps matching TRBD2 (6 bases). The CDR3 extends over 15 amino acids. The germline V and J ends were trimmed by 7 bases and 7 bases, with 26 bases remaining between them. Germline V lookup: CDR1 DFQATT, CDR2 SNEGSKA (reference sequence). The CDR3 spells CSGGPWGLAPREQYF. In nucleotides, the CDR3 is TGCAGTGGGGGTCCTTGGGGCCTAGCGCCTCGTGAGCAGTACTTC.

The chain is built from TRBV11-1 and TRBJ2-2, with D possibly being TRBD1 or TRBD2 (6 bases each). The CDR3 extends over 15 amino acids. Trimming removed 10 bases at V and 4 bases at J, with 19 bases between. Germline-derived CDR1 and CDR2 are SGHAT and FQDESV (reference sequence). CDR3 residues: CATIEGGLGTGELFF. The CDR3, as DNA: TGTGCCACCATCGAGGGGGGCCTCGGCACCGGGGAGCTGTTTTTT.

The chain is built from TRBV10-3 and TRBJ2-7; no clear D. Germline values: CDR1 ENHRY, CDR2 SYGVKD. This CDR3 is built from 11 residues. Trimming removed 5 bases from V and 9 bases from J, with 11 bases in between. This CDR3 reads CAISFGNGQYF. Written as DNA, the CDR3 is TGTGCCATCAGTTTTGGAAACGGGCAGTACTTC.

The CDR3 DNA reads TGTGCCAGCAGCACCAGCGGGACCGTCACCGGGGAGCTGTTTTTT. It codes for CASSTSGTVTGELFF. The rearrangement links TRBV7-2 to TRBJ2-2; 7 positions agree with TRBD2. The V gene's germline CDR1 is SGHTA and CDR2 FQGNSA. V shed 5 bases and J 4 bases; nucleotides not matched to a gene: 7. CDR3 size: 15 residues.